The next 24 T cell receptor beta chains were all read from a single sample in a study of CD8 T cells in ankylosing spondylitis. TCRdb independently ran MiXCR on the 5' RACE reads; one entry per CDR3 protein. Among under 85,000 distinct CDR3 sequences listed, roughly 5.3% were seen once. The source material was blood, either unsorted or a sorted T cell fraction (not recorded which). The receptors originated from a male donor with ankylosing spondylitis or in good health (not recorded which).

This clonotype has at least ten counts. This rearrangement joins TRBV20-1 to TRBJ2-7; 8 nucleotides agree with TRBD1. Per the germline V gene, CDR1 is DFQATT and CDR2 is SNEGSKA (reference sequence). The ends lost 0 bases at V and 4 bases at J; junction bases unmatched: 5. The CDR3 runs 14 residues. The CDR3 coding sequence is TGCAGTGCTAGAGACCCAGGGGGCCTGTACGAGCAGTACTTC. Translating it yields CSARDPGGLYEQYF.

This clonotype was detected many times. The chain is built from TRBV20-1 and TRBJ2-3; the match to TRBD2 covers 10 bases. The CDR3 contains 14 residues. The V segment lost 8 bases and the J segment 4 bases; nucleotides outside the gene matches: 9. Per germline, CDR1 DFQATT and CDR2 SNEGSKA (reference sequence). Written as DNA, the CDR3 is TGCAGTTCTCTTAGCGGGGGGTTCGCAGATACGCAGTATTTT. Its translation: CSSLSGGFADTQYF.

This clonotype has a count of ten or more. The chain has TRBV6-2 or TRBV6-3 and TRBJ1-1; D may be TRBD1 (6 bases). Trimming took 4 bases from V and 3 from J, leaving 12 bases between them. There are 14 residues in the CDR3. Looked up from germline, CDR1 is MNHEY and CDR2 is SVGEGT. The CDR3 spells CASSWGHPDTEAFF. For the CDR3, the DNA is TGTGCCAGCAGTTGGGGACATCCAGACACTGAAGCTTTCTTT.

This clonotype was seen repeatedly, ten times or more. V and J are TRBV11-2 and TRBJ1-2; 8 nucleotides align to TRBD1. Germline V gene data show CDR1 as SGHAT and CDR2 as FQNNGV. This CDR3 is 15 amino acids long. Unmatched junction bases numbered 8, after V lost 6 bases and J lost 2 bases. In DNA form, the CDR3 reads TGTGCCAGCAGAGCACCGGGACAGGTCAACTATGGCTACACCTTC. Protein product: CASRAPGQVNYGYTF.

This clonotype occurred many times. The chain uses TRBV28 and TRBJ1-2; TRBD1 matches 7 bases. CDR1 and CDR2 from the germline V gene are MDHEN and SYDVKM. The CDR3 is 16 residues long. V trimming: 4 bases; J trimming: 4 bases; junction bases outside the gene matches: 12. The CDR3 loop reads CASSSPGQDFGYGYTF. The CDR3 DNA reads TGTGCCAGCAGTTCGCCCGGACAGGATTTCGGCTATGGCTACACCTTC.

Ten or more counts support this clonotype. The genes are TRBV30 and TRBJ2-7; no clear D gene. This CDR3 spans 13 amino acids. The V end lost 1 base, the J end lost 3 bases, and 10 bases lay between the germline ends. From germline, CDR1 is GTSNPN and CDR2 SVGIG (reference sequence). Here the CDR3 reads CAWSGGPDYEQYF. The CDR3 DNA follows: TGTGCCTGGAGTGGTGGTCCTGACTACGAGCAGTACTTC.

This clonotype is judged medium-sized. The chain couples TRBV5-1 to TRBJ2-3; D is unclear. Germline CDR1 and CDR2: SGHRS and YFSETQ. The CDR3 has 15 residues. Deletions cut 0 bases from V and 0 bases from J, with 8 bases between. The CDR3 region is CASSLGRPSTDTQYF. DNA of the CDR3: TGCGCCAGCAGCTTGGGGAGACCTAGCACAGATACGCAGTATTTT.

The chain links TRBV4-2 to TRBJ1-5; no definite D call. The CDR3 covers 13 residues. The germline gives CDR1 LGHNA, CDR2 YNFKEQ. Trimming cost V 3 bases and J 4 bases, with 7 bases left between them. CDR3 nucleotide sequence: TGTGCCAGCAGCCAGTTTCAGAATCAGCCCCAGCATTTT. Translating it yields CASSQFQNQPQHF.

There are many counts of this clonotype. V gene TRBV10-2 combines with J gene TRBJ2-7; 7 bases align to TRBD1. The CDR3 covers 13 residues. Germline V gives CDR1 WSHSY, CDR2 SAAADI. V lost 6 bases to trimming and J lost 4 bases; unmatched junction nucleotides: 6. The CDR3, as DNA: TGCGCCAGCAGGTATGGGACAGCATACGAGCAGTACTTC. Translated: CASRYGTAYEQYF.

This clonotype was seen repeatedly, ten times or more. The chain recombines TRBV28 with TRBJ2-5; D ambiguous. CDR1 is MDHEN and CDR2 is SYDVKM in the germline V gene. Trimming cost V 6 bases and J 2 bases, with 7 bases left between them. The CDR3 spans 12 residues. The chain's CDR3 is CASSHRQETQYF. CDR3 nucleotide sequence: TGTGCCAGCAGCCACAGACAAGAGACCCAGTACTTC.

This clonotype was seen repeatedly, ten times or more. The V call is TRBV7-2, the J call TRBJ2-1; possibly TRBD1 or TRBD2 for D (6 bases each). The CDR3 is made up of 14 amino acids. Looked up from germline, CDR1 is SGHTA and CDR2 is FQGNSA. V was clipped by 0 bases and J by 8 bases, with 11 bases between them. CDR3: CASSLAGASDEQFF. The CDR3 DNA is TGTGCCAGCAGCTTAGCGGGGGCTAGCGATGAGCAGTTCTTC.

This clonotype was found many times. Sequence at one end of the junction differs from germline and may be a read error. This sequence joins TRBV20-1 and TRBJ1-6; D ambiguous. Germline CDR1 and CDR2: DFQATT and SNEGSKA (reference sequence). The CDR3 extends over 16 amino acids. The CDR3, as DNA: TGCAGTGCTAGAGATGAGAGAGGCGGGGATAACTCACCCCTCCACTTT. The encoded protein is CSARDERGGDNSPLHF.

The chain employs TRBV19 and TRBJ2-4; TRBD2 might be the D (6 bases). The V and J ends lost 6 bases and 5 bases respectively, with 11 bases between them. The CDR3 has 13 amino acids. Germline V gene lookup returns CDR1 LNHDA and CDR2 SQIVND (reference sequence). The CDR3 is CASSPGGENIQYF. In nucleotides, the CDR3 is TGTGCCAGTAGCCCAGGCGGGGAAAACATTCAGTACTTC.

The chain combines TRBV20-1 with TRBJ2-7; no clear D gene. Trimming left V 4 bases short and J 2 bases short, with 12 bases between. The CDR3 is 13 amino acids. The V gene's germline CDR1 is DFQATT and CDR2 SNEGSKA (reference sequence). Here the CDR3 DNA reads TGCAGTGCTAATCCAAGATCCACCTACGAGCAGTACTTC. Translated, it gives CSANPRSTYEQYF.

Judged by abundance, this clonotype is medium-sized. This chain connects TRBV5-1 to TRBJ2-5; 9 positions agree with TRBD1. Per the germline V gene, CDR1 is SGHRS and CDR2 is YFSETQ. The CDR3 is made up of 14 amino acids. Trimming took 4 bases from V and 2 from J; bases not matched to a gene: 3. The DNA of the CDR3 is TGCGCCAGCAGCGTGGGACAGGGACAAGAGACCCAGTACTTC. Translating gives CASSVGQGQETQYF.

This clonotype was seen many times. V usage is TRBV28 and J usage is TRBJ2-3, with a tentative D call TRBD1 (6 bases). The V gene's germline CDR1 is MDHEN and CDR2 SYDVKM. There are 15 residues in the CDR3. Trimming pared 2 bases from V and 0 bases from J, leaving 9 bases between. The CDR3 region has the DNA TGTGCCAGCAGTTTAGGGACAACAAGCACAGATACGCAGTATTTT. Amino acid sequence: CASSLGTTSTDTQYF. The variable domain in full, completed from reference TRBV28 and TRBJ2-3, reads DVKVTQSSRYLVKRTGEKVFLECVQDMDHENMFWYRQDPGLGLRLIYFSYDVKMKEKGDIPEGYSVSREKKERFSLILESASTNQTSMYLCASSLGTTSTDTQYFGPGTRLTVL.

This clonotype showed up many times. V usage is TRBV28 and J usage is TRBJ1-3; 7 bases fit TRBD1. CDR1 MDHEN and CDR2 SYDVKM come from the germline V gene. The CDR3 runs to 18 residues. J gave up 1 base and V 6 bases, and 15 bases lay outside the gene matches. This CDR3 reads CASRSNPGTATSGNTIYF. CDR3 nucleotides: TGTGCCAGCAGATCCAACCCCGGGACAGCTACGTCTGGAAACACCATATATTTT.

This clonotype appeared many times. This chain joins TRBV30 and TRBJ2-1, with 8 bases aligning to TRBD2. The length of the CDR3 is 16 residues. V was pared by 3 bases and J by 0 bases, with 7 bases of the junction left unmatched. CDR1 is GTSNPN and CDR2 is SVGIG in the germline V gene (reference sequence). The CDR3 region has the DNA TGTGCCTGGAGCGAACCTAGCGGGCACTCCTACAATGAGCAGTTCTTC. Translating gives CAWSEPSGHSYNEQFF.

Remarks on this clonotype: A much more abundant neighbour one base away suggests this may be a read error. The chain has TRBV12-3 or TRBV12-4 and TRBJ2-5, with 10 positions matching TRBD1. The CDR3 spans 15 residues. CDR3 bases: TGTGCCAGCAGTTTAGTGACAGGGGGCCGAGAGGCCCAGTACTTC. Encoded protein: CASSLVTGGREAQYF.

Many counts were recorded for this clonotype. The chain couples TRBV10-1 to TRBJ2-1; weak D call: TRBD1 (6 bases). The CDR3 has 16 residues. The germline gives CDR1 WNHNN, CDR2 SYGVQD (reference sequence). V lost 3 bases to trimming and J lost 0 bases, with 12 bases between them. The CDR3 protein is CASSEVSDSSYNEQFF. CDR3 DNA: TGCGCCAGCAGTGAAGTCTCGGACAGCTCCTACAATGAGCAGTTCTTC.

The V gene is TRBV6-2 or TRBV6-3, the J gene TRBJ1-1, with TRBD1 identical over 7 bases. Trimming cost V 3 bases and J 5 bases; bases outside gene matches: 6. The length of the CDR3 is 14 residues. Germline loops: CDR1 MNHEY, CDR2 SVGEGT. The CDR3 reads CASSYNRGDTEAFF. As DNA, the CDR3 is TGTGCCAGCAGTTATAACAGGGGCGATACTGAAGCTTTCTTT.

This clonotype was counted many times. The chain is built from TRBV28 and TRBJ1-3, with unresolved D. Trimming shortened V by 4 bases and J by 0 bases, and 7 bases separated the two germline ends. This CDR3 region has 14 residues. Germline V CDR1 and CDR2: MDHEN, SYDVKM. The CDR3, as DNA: TGTGCCAGCAGTTCGTCGGCCTCTGGAAACACCATATATTTT. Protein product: CASSSSASGNTIYF.

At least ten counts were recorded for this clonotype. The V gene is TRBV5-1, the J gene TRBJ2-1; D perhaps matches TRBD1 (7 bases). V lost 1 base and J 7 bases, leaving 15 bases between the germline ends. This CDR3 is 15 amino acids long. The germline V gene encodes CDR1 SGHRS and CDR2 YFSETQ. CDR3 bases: TGCGCCAGCAGCTTGCGGTACCAGGGGGGAAATGAGCAGTTCTTC. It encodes CASSLRYQGGNEQFF.

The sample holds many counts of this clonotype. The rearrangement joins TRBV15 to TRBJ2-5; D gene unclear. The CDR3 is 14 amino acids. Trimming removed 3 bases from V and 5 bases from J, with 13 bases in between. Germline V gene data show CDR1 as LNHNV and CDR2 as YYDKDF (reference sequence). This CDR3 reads CATSSPDARETQYF. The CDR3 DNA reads TGTGCCACCAGCAGTCCCGACGCGAGGGAGACCCAGTACTTC.